The sample holds many counts of the clone carrying this T cell receptor (beta chain). This record comes from a study of low-dose radiotherapy and immunotherapy resistance in tumors. Study at large: Participants in Cohort 1 were administered 0.5 Gy per fraction at 2-week intervals, to a cumulative dose of 6.5 Gy. Intravenous ipilimumab 1 mg/kg every six weeks was given with nivolumab 240 mg every two weeks.

Trimming stripped 1 base from V and 0 bases from J, with 8 bases between. The CDR3 is 14 amino acids. Germline lookup yields CDR1 DFQATT and CDR2 SNEGSKA (reference sequence). Gene-specific TRAV and TRBV primers were used for first-strand cDNA, covering alpha and beta chains. TCR amplification ran 15 to 25 PCR cycles using constant-region and V-primer adapter primers. Using its own MiXCR run on the reads, TCRdb lists one record per CDR3 protein. The data contain 80,000 or so distinct CDR3 sequences, under 20% of them singletons. The time point here: after trial treatment. Regarding treatment: LDRT plus nivolumab, ipilimumab, low-dose cyclophosphamide and aspirin (RACIN trial). Donors were dosed with nivolumab and ipilimumab; they also received aspirin, low-dose cyclophosphamide and low-dose radiotherapy. As a condition of eligibility, patients had advanced solid tumors lacking tumor-infiltrating lymphocytes.

The V gene is TRBV20-1, the J gene TRBJ2-3; weak D call: TRBD2 (5 bases). The sample consisted of PBMCs, taken after low-dose radiotherapy plus immunotherapy. The source is a male donor with prostate cancer. The CDR3 coding sequence is TGCAGTGCTAGAGTTCGCGGGAGCACAGATACGCAGTATTTT. Translated, it gives CSARVRGSTDTQYF.